The 30 T cell receptor beta chains below were found in one sample sequenced in a study of T cells in Graves' hyperthyroidism and ophthalmopathy. The TCR beta CDR3 regions underwent amplification using RNA transcripts as the source. The HTBI primer set was used in a first-round RT-PCR of the TCR CDR3. MiXCR was run by TCRdb on the multiplex PCR reads, yielding one entry per CDR3 protein. The table includes some 620,000 distinct CDR3 sequences, 15% to 20% detected once. The sample consisted of blood. These receptors came from a woman aged 30 to 39 with Graves' hyperthyroidism.

Ten or more counts support this clonotype. DNA of the CDR3: TGTGCCAGCAGTTTGTCTGGACAGGGAAAGGGAGAGACCCAGTACTTC. Translation gives CASSLSGQGKGETQYF. V and J are TRBV27 and TRBJ2-5; 8 nucleotides agree with TRBD1. Germline CDR1 and CDR2: MNHEY and SMNVEV (reference sequence). CDR3 length equals 16 residues. The V segment lost 3 bases and the J segment 4 bases; nucleotides outside the gene matches: 10.

The chain uses TRBV3-1 and TRBJ2-1; D is perhaps TRBD2 (6 bases). Germline CDR1 and CDR2: LGHDT and YNNKEL (reference sequence). V lost 3 bases, J lost 8 bases, and 11 bases lay in between. The CDR3 sequence is 13 residues long. In DNA form, the CDR3 reads TGTGCCAGCAGCCATCTTGCGGGGTATGAGCAGTTCTTC. This translates into CASSHLAGYEQFF.

This clonotype has a count of ten or more. The rearrangement links TRBV6-1 to TRBJ2-1, with D perhaps TRBD1 or TRBD2 (5 bases each). Germline CDR1 and CDR2: MNHNS and SASEGT. This CDR3 contains 15 residues. V was cut by 6 bases and J by 9 bases, with 21 bases left in between. CDR3 nucleotide sequence: TGTGCCAGCAGCTCCGGGACCCCTTGGATCCGTGAGCAGTTCTTC. It encodes CASSSGTPWIREQFF.

The chain links TRBV4-2 to TRBJ2-2; the D is unclear. The germline V and J ends were trimmed by 0 bases and 7 bases, with 3 bases remaining between them. The CDR3 contains 12 residues. Germline CDR1 LGHNA, CDR2 YNFKEQ. CDR3 DNA sequence: TGTGCCAGCAGCCAAGATATCGGGGAGCTGTTTTTT. It translates to CASSQDIGELFF.

This clonotype has just a few counts. A much larger clone lies one base from this, so it may be a read error. The CDR3 DNA reads as TGTGCCAGCACTACCGGGACTACCACCTACGAGCGGTACTTC. Its protein is CASTTGTTTYERYF. The chain joins TRBV28 to TRBJ2-7; 7 bases match TRBD2. The CDR3 contains 14 residues. Germline CDR1 reads MDHEN; CDR2 reads SYDVKM.

This clonotype has just a few counts. The rearrangement uses TRBV6-2 or TRBV6-3 and TRBJ2-7; 7 bases align to TRBD1. Germline V gene lookup returns CDR1 MNHEY and CDR2 SVGEGT. V trimming: 4 bases; J trimming: 6 bases; junction bases outside the gene matches: 12. The CDR3 totals 15 residues. The chain's CDR3 is CASSSADRVGGEQYF. The CDR3 DNA sequence: TGTGCCAGCAGTTCCGCTGACAGGGTAGGAGGCGAGCAGTACTTC.

In this sample, this clonotype turned up many times. The V gene is TRBV12-3 or TRBV12-4, the J gene TRBJ2-1; D gene uncertain. This CDR3 has 13 amino acids. V dropped 10 bases and J dropped 3 bases, with 13 bases sitting between them. CDR3 in amino acids: CATDNNLYNEQFF. CDR3 in DNA: TGTGCCACCGACAACAACCTCTACAATGAGCAGTTCTTC.

This clonotype has at least ten counts. V and J are TRBV6-1 and TRBJ1-6; D is possibly TRBD1 (6 bases). Trimming pared 5 bases from V and 13 bases from J, leaving 15 bases between. Germline assignment: CDR1 MNHNS and CDR2 SASEGT. The length of the CDR3 is 13 residues. The CDR3 loop is CASSRTADAPLHF. For the CDR3, the DNA is TGTGCCAGCAGTCGGACAGCCGATGCTCCCCTCCACTTT.

The chain joins TRBV28 to TRBJ1-3; D not certain. Per the germline V gene, CDR1 is MDHEN and CDR2 is SYDVKM. The CDR3 is made up of 15 amino acids. The V end lost 5 bases, the J end lost 0 bases, and 11 bases lay between the germline ends. The CDR3 sequence is CASSELASSGNTIYF. The CDR3 coding sequence is TGTGCCAGCAGTGAATTGGCGAGCTCTGGAAACACCATATATTTT.

The gene calls are TRBV6-1 and TRBJ2-7, with TRBD2 identical over 14 bases. With 10 bases clipped from V and 3 bases from J, the junction kept 14 bases outside the gene matches. CDR1 and CDR2 (germline): MNHNS, SASEGT. This CDR3 has 17 amino acids. CDR3 sequence (DNA): TGTGCCACCAGATCCTTCGGACTAGCGGGAGGCGGCTACGAGCAGTACTTC. It encodes CATRSFGLAGGGYEQYF.

This clonotype was counted a few times. The chain uses TRBV11-2 and TRBJ2-7; no clear D gene. The CDR3 totals 13 residues. Germline CDR1 reads SGHAT; CDR2 reads FQNNGV. The V and J ends lost 6 bases and 5 bases respectively, with 14 bases between them. The CDR3, as DNA: TGTGCCAGCAGTTCTATGGGCGTGAACGAGCAGTACTTC. This gives the protein CASSSMGVNEQYF.

A remark on this clonotype: As the CDR3 is not closed by the conserved phenylalanine or tryptophan, this likely results from a read error. V usage is TRBV2 and J usage is TRBJ2-2; D is ambiguous. CDR1 SNHLY and CDR2 FYNNEI come from the germline V gene. The CDR3 is made up of 12 amino acids. Trimming pared 4 bases from V and 6 bases from J, leaving 6 bases between. CDR3 DNA sequence: TGTGCCAGCAGTGGGGTGGCCGGGGAGCTGTTTTCT. It is translated as CASSGVAGELFS.

This sequence joins TRBV6-2 or TRBV6-3 and TRBJ1-5; D gene uncertain. V lost 5 bases and J 6 bases, leaving 14 bases between the germline ends. This CDR3 comprises 14 residues. The V gene's germline CDR1 is MNHEY and CDR2 SVGEGT. The CDR3 sequence: CASSIGVLGQPQHF. In DNA form, the CDR3 reads TGTGCCAGCAGTATCGGTGTATTGGGTCAGCCCCAGCATTTT.

Many counts were recorded for this clonotype. The chain has TRBV6-1 and TRBJ1-1; a weak D match, TRBD1 (5 bases). The CDR3 is made up of 15 amino acids. The germline V and J ends were trimmed by 4 bases and 1 base, with 13 bases remaining between them. Germline V gene data show CDR1 as MNHNS and CDR2 as SASEGT. This CDR3 reads CASSGSGHANTEAFF. The CDR3 coding sequence is TGTGCCAGCAGTGGTTCCGGACACGCGAACACTGAAGCTTTCTTT.

This clonotype was seen more than once but under ten times. J is TRBJ2-2 and V is TRBV28, with 7 bases matching TRBD1. Germline assignment: CDR1 MDHEN and CDR2 SYDVKM. Losses at the gene ends were 6 bases for V and 6 bases for J; bases not matched to a gene: 10. The CDR3 covers 15 residues. The DNA of the CDR3 is TGTGCCAGCAGCCCGGGACAGATTAACGCCGGGGAGCTGTTTTTT. This encodes CASSPGQINAGELFF.

CDR3 protein: CASSVDLAGLNEQFF. The CDR3 DNA is TGTGCCAGCAGCGTAGACCTAGCGGGGCTCAATGAGCAGTTCTTC. The chain has TRBV9 and TRBJ2-1; TRBD2 aligns across 9 bases. CDR1 and CDR2 from the germline V gene are SGDLS and YYNGEE. Losses at the gene ends were 0 bases for V and 6 bases for J; bases not matched to a gene: 4. CDR3 length: 15 residues. Combining the CDR3 with reference TRBV9 and TRBJ2-1 gives the whole variable domain DSGVTQTPKHLITATGQRVTLRCSPRSGDLSVYWYQQSLDQGLQFLIQYYNGEERAKGNILERFSAQQFPDLHSELNLSSLELGDSALYFCASSVDLAGLNEQFFGPGTRLTVL.

This clonotype came up a few times. The CDR3 here is CAWRDSYEQYF. CDR3 DNA: TGTGCCTGGAGAGACAGCTACGAGCAGTACTTC. This chain joins TRBV30 and TRBJ2-7; D is possibly TRBD1 (5 bases). CDR3 length: 11 residues. The V end lost 3 bases, the J end lost 3 bases, and 6 bases lay between the germline ends. Germline V gene data show CDR1 as GTSNPN and CDR2 as SVGIG (reference sequence).

This rearrangement joins TRBV4-1 to TRBJ1-6; D might be TRBD1 (6 bases). Germline V gene lookup returns CDR1 MGHRA and CDR2 YSYEKL. The V and J ends lost 0 bases and 7 bases respectively, with 13 bases between them. The CDR3 covers 16 residues. CDR3 coding DNA: TGCGCCAGCAGCCAAGATCGTCAGGGGCAAAATTCACCCCTCCACTTT. Its protein product is CASSQDRQGQNSPLHF.

This clonotype was counted only a few times. This sequence joins TRBV29-1 and TRBJ2-3; no reliable D call. The CDR3 is 11 residues long. V lost 3 bases and J 4 bases, leaving 5 bases between the germline ends. From germline, CDR1 is SQVTM and CDR2 ANQGSEA. The CDR3 region is CSVESPDTQYF. CDR3 bases: TGCAGCGTTGAGTCCCCAGATACGCAGTATTTT.

This clonotype was detected many times. This chain links TRBV20-1 with TRBJ2-7, with a possible D match to TRBD2 (6 bases). This CDR3 has 15 amino acids. V was pared by 0 bases and J by 1 base, with 13 bases between. Germline values: CDR1 DFQATT, CDR2 SNEGSKA (reference sequence). This chain's CDR3 is CSARDRRGRSYEQYF. The CDR3 bases are TGCAGTGCTAGAGATAGGAGGGGAAGGTCCTACGAGCAGTACTTC.

This clonotype was seen more than once but under ten times. The J gene is TRBJ2-5, the V gene TRBV5-1; 9 nucleotides match TRBD1. Looked up from germline, CDR1 is SGHRS and CDR2 is YFSETQ. V dropped 5 bases and J dropped 2; count of bases not matched to a gene: 7. There are 15 residues in the CDR3. The CDR3 DNA sequence: TGCGCCAGCAGACCCGGGACAGGGTTGCAAGAGACCCAGTACTTC. As protein: CASRPGTGLQETQYF.

The genes are TRBV4-2 and TRBJ2-3, with 8 bases matching TRBD2. The CDR3 loop spans 17 amino acids. The J segment lost 0 bases and the V segment lost 7 bases, leaving 12 bases of the junction unmatched. Germline V gene lookup returns CDR1 LGHNA and CDR2 YNFKEQ. CDR3 in amino acids: CASTAREREWSTDTQYF. The CDR3 DNA sequence: TGTGCCAGCACCGCTCGGGAGCGGGAGTGGAGCACAGATACGCAGTATTTT.

This clonotype was recorded at least ten times. The V call is TRBV7-6, the J call TRBJ2-5, with 14 bases lining up with TRBD2. Germline-derived CDR1 and CDR2 are SGHVS and FNYEAQ. The V gene end was trimmed by 4 bases and the J gene end by 3 bases; junction bases not matched to a gene: 7. This CDR3 contains 17 residues. CDR3 region: CASSSGLGLAGEETQYF. The CDR3 region has the DNA TGTGCCAGCAGCTCGGGACTGGGACTAGCGGGGGAAGAGACCCAGTACTTC.

This chain links TRBV4-3 with TRBJ1-1; perhaps TRBD1 as D (5 bases). Trimming left V 1 base short and J 0 bases short, with 9 bases between. This CDR3 comprises 15 residues. Germline-derived CDR1 and CDR2 are LGHNA and YSLEER. The CDR3 spells CASSQGRGMNTEAFF. The CDR3 nucleotides read TGCGCCAGCAGCCAAGGGCGGGGCATGAACACTGAAGCTTTCTTT.

The chain uses TRBV10-3 and TRBJ2-7; possible D gene TRBD2, 6 bases. Germline loops: CDR1 ENHRY, CDR2 SYGVKD. Trimming cost V 10 bases and J 3 bases, with 16 bases left between them. The CDR3 totals 13 residues. The CDR3 is CATAATSSYEQYF. The CDR3 DNA is TGTGCCACCGCCGCCACTAGCAGCTACGAGCAGTACTTC.

This clonotype was picked up many times. The chain recombines TRBV2 with TRBJ2-1; no definite D call. CDR1 SNHLY and CDR2 FYNNEI come from the germline V gene. V shed 6 bases and J shed 0 bases, with 12 bases lying between them. There are 15 residues in the CDR3. The CDR3 DNA reads TGTGCCAGCAGCGCCGAGTCACTCTCCTACAATGAGCAGTTCTTC. It specifies CASSAESLSYNEQFF.

V and J are TRBV5-1 and TRBJ1-6, with D unresolved. The germline V and J ends were trimmed by 5 bases and 0 bases, with 9 bases remaining between them. The CDR3 covers 15 residues. Germline values: CDR1 SGHRS, CDR2 YFSETQ. In DNA, the CDR3 is TGCGCCAGCAGGTCGGGGAGCTCCTATAATTCACCCCTCCACTTT. Translating gives CASRSGSSYNSPLHF.

This clonotype turned up a few times. The CDR3 sequence: CASSWTGTSGKNIQYF. DNA for the CDR3: TGTGCCAGCAGTTGGACCGGGACTAGCGGTAAAAACATTCAGTACTTC. The chain joins TRBV12-3 or TRBV12-4 to TRBJ2-4; 11 nucleotides line up with TRBD2. With V trimmed by 4 bases and J by 4 bases, 6 bases remained unmatched. The CDR3 runs 16 residues.

The V and J genes are TRBV5-4 and TRBJ2-2, with TRBD1 matching 10 bases. J gave up 0 bases and V 4 bases, and 3 bases lay outside the gene matches. Germline lookup yields CDR1 SGHNT and CDR2 YYREEE (reference sequence). The CDR3 covers 16 residues. The CDR3 region has the DNA TGTGCCAGCAGCACAGGACAGGGGGCGAACACCGGGGAGCTGTTTTTT. Protein: CASSTGQGANTGELFF.

The chain combines TRBV5-1 with TRBJ2-1; D possibly corresponds to TRBD2 (6 bases). Per the germline V gene, CDR1 is SGHRS and CDR2 is YFSETQ. The CDR3 sequence is 14 residues long. The V end was cut by 4 bases, the J end by 3 bases, with 11 bases between. The chain's CDR3 is CASSGGLNYNEQFF. CDR3 DNA sequence: TGCGCCAGCAGCGGGGGGTTAAACTACAATGAGCAGTTCTTC.